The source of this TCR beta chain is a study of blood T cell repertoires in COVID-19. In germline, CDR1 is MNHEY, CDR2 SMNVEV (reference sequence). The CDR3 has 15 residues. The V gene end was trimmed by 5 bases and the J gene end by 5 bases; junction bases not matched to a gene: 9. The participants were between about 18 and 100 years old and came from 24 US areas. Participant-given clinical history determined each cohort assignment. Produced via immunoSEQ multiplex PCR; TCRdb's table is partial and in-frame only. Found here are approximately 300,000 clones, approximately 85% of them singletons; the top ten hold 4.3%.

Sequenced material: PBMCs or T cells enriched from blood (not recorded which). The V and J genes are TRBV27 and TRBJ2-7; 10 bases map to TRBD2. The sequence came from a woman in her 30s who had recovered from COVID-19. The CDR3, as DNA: TGTGCCAGCAGTCCGGAACTAGCGGGGACAGACGAGCAGTACTTC. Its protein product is CASSPELAGTDEQYF.